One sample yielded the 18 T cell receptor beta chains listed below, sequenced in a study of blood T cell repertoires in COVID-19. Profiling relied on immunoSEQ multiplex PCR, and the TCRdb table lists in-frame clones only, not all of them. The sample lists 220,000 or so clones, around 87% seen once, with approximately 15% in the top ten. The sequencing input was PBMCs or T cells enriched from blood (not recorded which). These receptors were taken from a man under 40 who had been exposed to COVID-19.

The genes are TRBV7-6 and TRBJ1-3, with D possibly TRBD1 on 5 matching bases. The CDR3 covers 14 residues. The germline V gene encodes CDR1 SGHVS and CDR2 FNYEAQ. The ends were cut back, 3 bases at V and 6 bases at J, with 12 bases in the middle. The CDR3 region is CASSFSGVENTIYF. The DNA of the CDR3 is TGTGCCAGCAGCTTCTCGGGGGTCGAAAACACCATATATTTT.

The CDR3 is CASSLDRDFYSNQPQHF. CDR3 sequence (DNA): TGTGCCAGCAGTCTCGACAGGGACTTCTATAGCAATCAGCCCCAGCATTTT. J is TRBJ1-5 and V is TRBV6-6; 7 nucleotides line up with TRBD1. The CDR3 consists of 17 residues. The V gene end was trimmed by 5 bases and the J gene end by 0 bases; junction bases not matched to a gene: 10. CDR1 MNHNY and CDR2 SVGAGI come from the germline V gene (reference sequence).

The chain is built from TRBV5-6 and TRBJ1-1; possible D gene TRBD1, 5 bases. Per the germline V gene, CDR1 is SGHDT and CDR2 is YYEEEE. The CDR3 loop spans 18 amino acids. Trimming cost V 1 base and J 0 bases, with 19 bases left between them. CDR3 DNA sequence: TGTGCCAGCAGCTTGATGGTCCACAGGACCTATATGAACACTGAAGCTTTCTTT. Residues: CASSLMVHRTYMNTEAFF.

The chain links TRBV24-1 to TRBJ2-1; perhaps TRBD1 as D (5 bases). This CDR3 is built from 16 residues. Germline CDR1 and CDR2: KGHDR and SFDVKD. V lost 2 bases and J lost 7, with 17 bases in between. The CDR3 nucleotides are TGTGCCACCAGTGATTCCGACAGCCAAAAAAGGAATGAGCAGTTCTTC. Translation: CATSDSDSQKRNEQFF.

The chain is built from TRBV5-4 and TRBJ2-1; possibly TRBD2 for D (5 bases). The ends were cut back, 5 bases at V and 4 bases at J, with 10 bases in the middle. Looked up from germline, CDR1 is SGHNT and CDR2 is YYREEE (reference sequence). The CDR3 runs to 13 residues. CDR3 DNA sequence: TGTGCCAGCAGATCGGACTTGTACAATGAGCAGTTCTTC. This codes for CASRSDLYNEQFF.

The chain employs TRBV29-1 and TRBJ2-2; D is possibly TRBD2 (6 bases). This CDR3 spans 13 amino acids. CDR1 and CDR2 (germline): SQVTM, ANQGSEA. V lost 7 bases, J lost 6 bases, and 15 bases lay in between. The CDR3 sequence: CSGGTADSGELFF. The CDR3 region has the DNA TGCAGCGGAGGGACTGCCGATTCCGGGGAGCTGTTTTTT.

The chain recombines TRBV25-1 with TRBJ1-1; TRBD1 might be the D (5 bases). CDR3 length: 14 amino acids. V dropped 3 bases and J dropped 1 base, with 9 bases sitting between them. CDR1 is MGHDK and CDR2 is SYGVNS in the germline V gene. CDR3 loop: CASSDWGGNTEAFF. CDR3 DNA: TGTGCCAGCAGTGACTGGGGGGGGAACACTGAAGCTTTCTTT.

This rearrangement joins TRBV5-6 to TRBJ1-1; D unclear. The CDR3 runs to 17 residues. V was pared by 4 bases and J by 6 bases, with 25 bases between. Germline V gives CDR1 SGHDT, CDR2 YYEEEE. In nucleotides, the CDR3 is TGTGCCAGCAGCCGACGCACGCGGCGGGTCTCGGCTCCTGAAGCTTTCTTT. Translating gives CASSRRTRRVSAPEAFF.

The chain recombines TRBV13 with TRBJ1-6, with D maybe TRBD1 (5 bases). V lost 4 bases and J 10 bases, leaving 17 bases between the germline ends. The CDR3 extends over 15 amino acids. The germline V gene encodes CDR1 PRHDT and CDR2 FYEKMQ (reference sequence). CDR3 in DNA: TGTGCCAGCAGCTCCGGGACTAGAGAATCCTCACCCCTCCACTTT. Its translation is CASSSGTRESSPLHF.

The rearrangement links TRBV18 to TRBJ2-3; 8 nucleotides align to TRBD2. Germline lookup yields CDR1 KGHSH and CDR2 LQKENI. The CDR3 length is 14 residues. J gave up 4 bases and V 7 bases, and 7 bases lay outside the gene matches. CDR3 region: CASLRGGLSDTQYF. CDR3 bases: TGTGCCAGCTTACGGGGGGGCCTTTCAGATACGCAGTATTTT.

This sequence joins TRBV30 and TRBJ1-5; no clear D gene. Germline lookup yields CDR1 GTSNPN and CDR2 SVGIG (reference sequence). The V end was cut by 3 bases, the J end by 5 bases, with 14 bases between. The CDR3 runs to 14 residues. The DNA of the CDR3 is TGTGCCTGGAGGCCCCTCGGCGGTGATCAGCCCCAGCATTTT. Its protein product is CAWRPLGGDQPQHF.

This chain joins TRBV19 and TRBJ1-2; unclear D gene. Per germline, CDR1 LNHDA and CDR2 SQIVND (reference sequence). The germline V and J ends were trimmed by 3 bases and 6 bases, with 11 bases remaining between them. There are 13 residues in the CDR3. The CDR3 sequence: CASSIGQMDGYTF. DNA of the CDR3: TGTGCCAGTAGTATTGGTCAGATGGATGGCTACACCTTC.

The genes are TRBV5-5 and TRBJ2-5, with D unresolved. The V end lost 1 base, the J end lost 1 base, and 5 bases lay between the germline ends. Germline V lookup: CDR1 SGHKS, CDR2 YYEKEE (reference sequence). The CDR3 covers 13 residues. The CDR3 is CASSLQAQETQYF. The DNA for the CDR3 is TGTGCCAGCAGCTTGCAGGCCCAAGAGACCCAGTACTTC.

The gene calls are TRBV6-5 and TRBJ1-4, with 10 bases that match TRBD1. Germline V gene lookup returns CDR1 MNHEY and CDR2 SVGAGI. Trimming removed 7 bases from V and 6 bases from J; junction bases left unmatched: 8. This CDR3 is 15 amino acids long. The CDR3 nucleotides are TGTGCCAGCACCCTGACAGGGGGCGATTATGAAAAACTGTTTTTT. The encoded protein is CASTLTGGDYEKLFF.

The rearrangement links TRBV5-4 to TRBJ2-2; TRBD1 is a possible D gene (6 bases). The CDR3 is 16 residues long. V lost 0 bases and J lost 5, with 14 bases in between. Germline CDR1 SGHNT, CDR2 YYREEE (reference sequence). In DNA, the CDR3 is TGTGCCAGCAGCTTGGCAGGGGCTAGAGCAACCGGGGAGCTGTTTTTT. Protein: CASSLAGARATGELFF.

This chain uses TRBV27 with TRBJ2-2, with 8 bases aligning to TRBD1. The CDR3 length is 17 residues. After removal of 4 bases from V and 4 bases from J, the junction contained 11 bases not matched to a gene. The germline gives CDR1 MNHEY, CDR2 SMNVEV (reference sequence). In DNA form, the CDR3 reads TGTGCCAGCAGTTATTGGGACAGGACAATTCTCACCGGGGAGCTGTTTTTT. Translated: CASSYWDRTILTGELFF.

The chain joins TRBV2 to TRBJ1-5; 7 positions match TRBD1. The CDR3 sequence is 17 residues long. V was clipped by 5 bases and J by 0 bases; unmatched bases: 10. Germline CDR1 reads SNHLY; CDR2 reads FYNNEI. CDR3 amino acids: CASSLRGGDSSNQPQHF. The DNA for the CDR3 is TGTGCCAGCAGTCTGAGAGGAGGGGACAGTAGCAATCAGCCCCAGCATTTT.

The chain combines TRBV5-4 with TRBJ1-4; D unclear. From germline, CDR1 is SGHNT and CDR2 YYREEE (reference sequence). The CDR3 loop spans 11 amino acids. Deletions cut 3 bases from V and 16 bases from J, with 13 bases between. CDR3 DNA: TGTGCCAGCAGCTCCGTGGCTCAGGCGTTTTTT. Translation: CASSSVAQAFF.